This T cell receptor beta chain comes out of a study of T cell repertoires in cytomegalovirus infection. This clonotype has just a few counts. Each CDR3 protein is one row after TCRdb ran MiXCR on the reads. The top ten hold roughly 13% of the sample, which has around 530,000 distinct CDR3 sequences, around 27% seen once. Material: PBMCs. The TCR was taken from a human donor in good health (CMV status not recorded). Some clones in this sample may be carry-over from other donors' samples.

The CDR3: CASSYGVGDQPQHF. CDR3 DNA: TGTGCCAGCAGTTACGGAGTAGGAGATCAGCCCCAGCATTTT. This chain joins TRBV6-6 and TRBJ1-5, with unresolved D. CDR3 length: 14 amino acids. Per germline, CDR1 MNHNY and CDR2 SVGAGI (reference sequence). The V gene lost 2 bases and the J gene lost 5 bases, with 10 bases spanning the gap.